These 30 T cell receptor beta chains were all obtained from the same sample, sequenced in a study of blood T cell repertoires in COVID-19. The method was immunoSEQ multiplex PCR; TCRdb's version includes in-frame clones alone and lacks a portion of them. Of hundreds of thousands of clones listed, 75% to 85% are singletons. Specimen: PBMCs or T cells enriched from blood (not recorded which). The receptors here all came from a woman aged 40 to 49 with acute COVID-19.

A single count supports this clone. The chain couples TRBV30 to TRBJ1-1; the D is unclear. The CDR3 sequence is 14 residues long. Germline V gene lookup returns CDR1 GTSNPN and CDR2 SVGIG (reference sequence). V was clipped by 3 bases and J by 2 bases, with 13 bases between them. This CDR3 is CAWRKDGVNTEAFF. In nucleotides, the CDR3 is TGTGCCTGGAGGAAAGACGGGGTTAACACTGAAGCTTTCTTT.

The gene calls are TRBV19 and TRBJ1-1, with D possibly matching TRBD1 (6 bases). The V gene lost 6 bases and the J gene lost 7 bases, with 18 bases spanning the gap. CDR1 LNHDA and CDR2 SQIVND come from the germline V gene (reference sequence). CDR3 length: 14 amino acids. Here the CDR3 DNA reads TGTGCCAGTAGCTCTGGGGGGGCGCGTGGTGAAGCTTTCTTT. Amino acids: CASSSGGARGEAFF.

The rearrangement uses TRBV6-2 or TRBV6-3 and TRBJ2-3; 8 bases align to TRBD2. Germline CDR1 and CDR2: MNHEY and SVGEGT. The CDR3 has 16 residues. The ends lost 4 bases at V and 0 bases at J; junction bases unmatched: 6. The DNA for the CDR3 is TGTGCCAGCAGTTCAATACTAGCGGACAGCACAGATACGCAGTATTTT. Translating gives CASSSILADSTDTQYF.

V usage is TRBV19 and J usage is TRBJ2-1, with TRBD2 as a possible D gene (6 bases). Trimming shortened V by 8 bases and J by 7 bases, and 15 bases separated the two germline ends. Germline V CDR1 and CDR2: LNHDA, SQIVND (reference sequence). CDR3 length: 13 residues. The CDR3 DNA reads TGTGCCAGTCAGGGACTCACGGAGAATGAGCAGTTCTTC. Its translation: CASQGLTENEQFF.

The chain joins TRBV9 to TRBJ2-6, with unresolved D. The CDR3 is 20 residues long. Germline V gene sequence: CDR1 SGDLS, CDR2 YYNGEE. Between the trimmed V and J ends, which lost 3 bases and 0 bases, there was a span of 22 bases. CDR3 residues: CASSGAGSRPTISGANVLTF. The CDR3 region has the DNA TGTGCCAGCAGCGGAGCCGGAAGTAGACCAACTATCTCTGGGGCCAACGTCCTGACTTTC.

The V and J genes are TRBV5-1 and TRBJ1-5; weak D call: TRBD1 (5 bases). CDR1 and CDR2 from the germline V gene are SGHRS and YFSETQ. This CDR3 spans 15 amino acids. Trimming pared 1 base from V and 6 bases from J, leaving 14 bases between. The CDR3 protein is CASSLSTDPGQPQHF. CDR3 coding DNA: TGCGCCAGCAGCTTGTCGACAGATCCCGGTCAGCCCCAGCATTTT. Looking up the rest from reference TRBV5-1 and TRBJ1-5 gives the full variable domain: KAGVTQTPRYLIKTRGQQVTLSCSPISGHRSVSWYQQTPGQGLQFLFEYFSETQRNKGNFPGRFSGRQFSNSRSEMNVSTLELGDSALYLCASSLSTDPGQPQHFGDGTRLSIL.

In this sample, this clone turned up once. The chain combines TRBV6-5 with TRBJ2-5, with D maybe TRBD2 (6 bases). Germline loops: CDR1 MNHEY, CDR2 SVGAGI. The CDR3 length is 16 residues. V was pared by 0 bases and J by 4 bases, with 15 bases between. The CDR3 coding sequence is TGTGCCAGCAGTTACTCCCGTGGGGGGTTGAGAGAGACCCAGTACTTC. This translates into CASSYSRGGLRETQYF.

This clone has more than one count but fewer than ten. V gene TRBV28 combines with J gene TRBJ2-3; tentative D call: TRBD2 (6 bases). Trimming left V 5 bases short and J 4 bases short, with 13 bases between. The CDR3 loop spans 14 amino acids. Germline assignment: CDR1 MDHEN and CDR2 SYDVKM. DNA for the CDR3: TGTGCCAGCAGTAATGGGGGGTACGCAGATACGCAGTATTTT. This gives the protein CASSNGGYADTQYF. Variable domain in full (rest from reference TRBV28 and TRBJ2-3): DVKVTQSSRYLVKRTGEKVFLECVQDMDHENMFWYRQDPGLGLRLIYFSYDVKMKEKGDIPEGYSVSREKKERFSLILESASTNQTSMYLCASSNGGYADTQYFGPGTRLTVL.

The chain combines TRBV28 with TRBJ1-1; D may be TRBD1 (5 bases). The V end lost 6 bases, the J end lost 0 bases, and 8 bases lay between the germline ends. This CDR3 comprises 13 residues. Germline lookup yields CDR1 MDHEN and CDR2 SYDVKM. In DNA, the CDR3 is TGTGCCAGCAGCGCGACAGTGAACACTGAAGCTTTCTTT. Protein sequence: CASSATVNTEAFF.

This clone appeared once. V usage is TRBV19 and J usage is TRBJ2-1; no clear D. V was pared by 6 bases and J by 0 bases, with 12 bases between. Germline V CDR1 and CDR2: LNHDA, SQIVND (reference sequence). The CDR3 spans 15 residues. The CDR3 region has the DNA TGTGCCAGTAGCAATACTATAATCTCCTACAATGAGCAGTTCTTC. Its translation: CASSNTIISYNEQFF.

The V call is TRBV11-1, the J call TRBJ2-1; TRBD2 aligns across 9 bases. With 3 bases clipped from V and 7 bases from J, the junction kept 7 bases outside the gene matches. CDR1 and CDR2 (germline): SGHAT, FQDESV (reference sequence). CDR3 length equals 15 residues. CDR3 bases: TGTGCCAGCAGCTTTTCGAGCGGGAGGCGAAATGAGCAGTTCTTC. Protein sequence: CASSFSSGRRNEQFF.

This clone was observed a handful of times. V and J are TRBV7-8 and TRBJ1-2; possible D gene TRBD1, 6 bases. CDR3 length: 15 amino acids. Germline V gene data show CDR1 as SGHVS and CDR2 as FQNEAQ. Trimming shortened V by 5 bases and J by 4 bases, and 17 bases separated the two germline ends. The CDR3 loop is CASSPTSRRGYGYTF. CDR3 nucleotides: TGTGCCAGCAGCCCAACAAGTCGCAGGGGCTATGGCTACACCTTC.

The V gene is TRBV19, the J gene TRBJ2-2; weak D call: TRBD2 (6 bases). The V gene lost 3 bases and the J gene lost 6 bases, with 17 bases spanning the gap. The CDR3 runs to 16 residues. Germline V gene sequence: CDR1 LNHDA, CDR2 SQIVND (reference sequence). CDR3 amino acids: CASSIPAGRTAGELFF. The DNA for the CDR3 is TGTGCCAGTAGTATCCCTGCGGGGAGAACGGCCGGGGAGCTGTTTTTT.

This clone has a handful of counts. This sequence joins TRBV12-3 or TRBV12-4 and TRBJ1-2, with D perhaps TRBD1 (5 bases). The CDR3 consists of 13 residues. Trimming pared 3 bases from V and 6 bases from J, leaving 11 bases between. The DNA for the CDR3 is TGTGCCAGCAGTTTTCGGCAGGGAAATGGCTACACCTTC. Residues: CASSFRQGNGYTF.

The chain carries TRBV6-2 or TRBV6-3 and TRBJ1-2, with TRBD1 matching over 7 bases. V shed 0 bases, J shed 3 bases, and the junction held 4 bases outside the gene matches. The CDR3 totals 15 residues. Looked up from germline, CDR1 is MNHEY and CDR2 is SVGEGT. CDR3 sequence reads: CASSYSTGFDYGYTF. The CDR3 DNA reads as TGTGCCAGCAGTTACTCGACAGGGTTTGACTATGGCTACACCTTC.

J is TRBJ1-1 and V is TRBV19; 7 bases are shared with TRBD1. The CDR3 runs to 15 residues. Germline V gene data show CDR1 as LNHDA and CDR2 as SQIVND (reference sequence). The V gene end was trimmed by 3 bases and the J gene end by 0 bases; junction bases not matched to a gene: 4. The CDR3 spells CASSIRGQMNTEAFF. The DNA for the CDR3 is TGTGCCAGTAGTATTAGGGGGCAGATGAACACTGAAGCTTTCTTT.

The gene calls are TRBV5-8 and TRBJ1-1; D call uncertain. Trimming cost V 0 bases and J 7 bases, with 7 bases left between them. CDR3 size: 12 residues. From germline, CDR1 is SGHTS and CDR2 YDEGEE. The CDR3: CASSLVASEAFF. CDR3 DNA: TGTGCCAGCAGCTTGGTTGCGAGTGAAGCTTTCTTT. The variable domain in full, completed from reference TRBV5-8 and TRBJ1-1, reads EAGVTQSPTHLIKTRGQQATLRCSPISGHTSVYWYQQALGLGLQFLLWYDEGEERNRGNFPPRFSGRQFPNYSSELNVNALELEDSALYLCASSLVASEAFFGQGTRLTVV.

The rearrangement joins TRBV12-3 or TRBV12-4 to TRBJ1-2; D remains ambiguous. This CDR3 is built from 13 residues. V gave up 2 bases and J gave up 3 bases, with 7 bases separating them. CDR3 nucleotides: TGTGCCAGCAGTTTACAACATTACTATGGCTACACCTTC. Its translation is CASSLQHYYGYTF.

This clone was found once. The chain recombines TRBV20-1 with TRBJ2-7; TRBD2 matches at 11 bases. Germline CDR1 and CDR2: DFQATT and SNEGSKA (reference sequence). The CDR3 sequence is 15 residues long. J was trimmed by 6 bases and V by 3 bases; bases with no gene match: 10. CDR3 sequence (DNA): TGCAGTGCTAGTGGACTTAGCGGGAGGGGGGGCGAGCAGTACTTC. Amino acids: CSASGLSGRGGEQYF.

CDR3 residues: CASSLEGARGGTETQYF. CDR3 nucleotides: TGTGCCAGCAGCTTGGAAGGGGCGCGGGGGGGCACAGAGACCCAGTACTTC. The chain combines TRBV5-4 with TRBJ2-5, with 9 bases aligning to TRBD2. V lost 0 bases to trimming and J lost 4 bases; unmatched junction nucleotides: 10. CDR3 length equals 17 residues. Germline CDR1 SGHNT, CDR2 YYREEE (reference sequence).

This CDR3 is CASSPQGTTGELFF. For the CDR3, the DNA is TGTGCCAGCAGCCCACAGGGTACGACCGGGGAGCTGTTTTTT. V usage is TRBV13 and J usage is TRBJ2-2; TRBD1 is a possible D gene (6 bases). Germline V lookup: CDR1 PRHDT, CDR2 FYEKMQ (reference sequence). V was trimmed by 5 bases and J by 5 bases, leaving 12 bases between them. The CDR3 is made up of 14 amino acids.

The CDR3 spells CSVPGGDNQPQHF. The CDR3 DNA reads as TGCAGCGTTCCAGGGGGTGACAATCAGCCCCAGCATTTT. The chain carries TRBV29-1 and TRBJ1-5; 7 positions agree with TRBD1. V gave up 5 bases and J gave up 3 bases; unmatched junction bases: 4. CDR3 length: 13 amino acids. Germline CDR1 is SQVTM and CDR2 is ANQGSEA. Full variable domain (outside the CDR3, taken from reference TRBV29-1 and TRBJ1-5): SAVISQKPSRDICQRGTSLTIQCQVDSQVTMMFWYRQQPGQSLTLIATANQGSEATYESGFVIDKFPISRPNLTFSTLTVSNMSPEDSSIYLCSVPGGDNQPQHFGDGTRLSIL.

This chain uses TRBV7-3 with TRBJ2-1; 7 bases align to TRBD2. The CDR3 is 15 amino acids. Germline CDR1 and CDR2: SGHTA and FQGTGA. The junction had 8 bases not matched to a gene; V was cut back by 6 bases and J by 3 bases. The DNA for the CDR3 is TGTGCCAGCAGTTTGGCAGCGGGAAGCTACAATGAGCAGTTCTTC. It translates to CASSLAAGSYNEQFF.

This clone appeared once. The chain employs TRBV27 and TRBJ1-2; D ambiguous. The CDR3 is made up of 16 amino acids. V dropped 3 bases and J dropped 1 base, with 15 bases sitting between them. Germline assignment: CDR1 MNHEY and CDR2 SMNVEV (reference sequence). The CDR3 sequence: CASSLGGARGNYGYTF. The CDR3 DNA sequence: TGTGCCAGCAGTTTGGGAGGAGCTCGCGGTAACTATGGCTACACCTTC.

The rearrangement uses TRBV24-1 and TRBJ2-2; TRBD1 might be the D (6 bases). Trimming removed 7 bases at V and 3 bases at J, with 11 bases between. The CDR3 contains 14 residues. Germline V gene lookup returns CDR1 KGHDR and CDR2 SFDVKD. The CDR3 nucleotides are TGTGCCACCAGGGGACATATTGACACCGGGGAGCTGTTTTTT. Residues: CATRGHIDTGELFF.

This clone was counted between two and nine times. This sequence joins TRBV7-9 and TRBJ1-5; 11 positions agree with TRBD1. There are 18 residues in the CDR3. The V segment lost 1 base and the J segment 4 bases; nucleotides outside the gene matches: 9. CDR1 and CDR2 (germline): SEHNR, FQNEAQ (reference sequence). The DNA for the CDR3 is TGTGCCAGCAGCTTAGGAGGACAGGGGGCACGGGCGAATCAGCCCCAGCATTTT. This translates into CASSLGGQGARANQPQHF.

V is TRBV9 and J is TRBJ1-1; D is unclear. The CDR3 is made up of 15 amino acids. The ends were cut back, 0 bases at V and 0 bases at J, with 9 bases in the middle. Looked up from germline, CDR1 is SGDLS and CDR2 is YYNGEE. The CDR3 DNA is TGTGCCAGCAGCGTAGATCCGGGATTGAACACTGAAGCTTTCTTT. Its translation: CASSVDPGLNTEAFF.

V usage is TRBV7-3 and J usage is TRBJ2-1, with D possibly TRBD2 on 6 matching bases. Germline V gene sequence: CDR1 SGHTA, CDR2 FQGTGA. Trimming took 5 bases from V and 4 from J, leaving 15 bases between them. The CDR3 is made up of 15 amino acids. The chain's CDR3 is CASSTLGGPYNEQFF. The CDR3 DNA reads TGTGCCAGCAGCACGTTGGGGGGACCGTACAATGAGCAGTTCTTC.

The rearrangement uses TRBV9 and TRBJ1-6; TRBD1 matches at 10 bases. The CDR3 length is 15 residues. Germline V gene data show CDR1 as SGDLS and CDR2 as YYNGEE. The ends lost 4 bases at V and 7 bases at J; junction bases unmatched: 5. The DNA for the CDR3 is TGTGCCAGCAGCCTCCGGACAGGGGGAAATTCACCCCTCCACTTT. This sequence encodes CASSLRTGGNSPLHF.

This sequence joins TRBV27 and TRBJ1-1, with 7 nucleotides matching TRBD1. Looked up from germline, CDR1 is MNHEY and CDR2 is SMNVEV (reference sequence). CDR3 length: 14 amino acids. V shed 4 bases, J shed 8 bases, and the junction held 10 bases outside the gene matches. The CDR3 spells CASSYSSQGVEAFF. The DNA for the CDR3 is TGTGCCAGCAGTTATTCCTCCCAGGGGGTCGAAGCTTTCTTT.